This T cell receptor beta chain was documented in a study of technical replicates of blood from several donors. Data came from immunoSEQ multiplex PCR; TCRdb stores just in-frame clones and leaves some out. The sample lists under 95,000 clones, 90% to 95% occurring once. Germline lookup yields CDR1 SEHNR and CDR2 FQNEAQ (reference sequence). This CDR3 region has 14 residues. V lost 8 bases, J lost 6 bases, and 10 bases stayed unmatched. The J gene is TRBJ2-7, the V gene TRBV7-9, with 10 bases matching TRBD2. This TCR derives from a human donor in good health. The sequencing sample was made of T cells isolated from PBMCs. Here the CDR3 reads CASFSKAGGPEQYF. DNA of the CDR3: TGTGCCAGCTTCTCCAAAGCGGGGGGGCCCGAGCAGTACTTC.